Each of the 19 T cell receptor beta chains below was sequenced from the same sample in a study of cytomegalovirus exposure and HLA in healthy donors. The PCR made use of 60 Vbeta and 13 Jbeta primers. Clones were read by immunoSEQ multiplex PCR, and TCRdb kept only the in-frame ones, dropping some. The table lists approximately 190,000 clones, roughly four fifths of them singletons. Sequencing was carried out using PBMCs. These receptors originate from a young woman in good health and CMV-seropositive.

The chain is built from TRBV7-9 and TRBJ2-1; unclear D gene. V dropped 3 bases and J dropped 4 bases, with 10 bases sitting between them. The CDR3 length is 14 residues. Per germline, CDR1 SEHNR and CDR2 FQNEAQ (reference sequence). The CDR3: CASSFPLVYNEQFF. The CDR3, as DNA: TGTGCCAGCAGCTTCCCACTTGTATACAATGAGCAGTTCTTC.

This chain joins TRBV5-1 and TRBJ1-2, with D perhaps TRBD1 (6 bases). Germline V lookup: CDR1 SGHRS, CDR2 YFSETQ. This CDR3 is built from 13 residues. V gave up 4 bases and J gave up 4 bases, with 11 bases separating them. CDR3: CASSDTGTYGYTF. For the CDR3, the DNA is TGCGCCAGCAGCGATACAGGGACCTATGGCTACACCTTC.

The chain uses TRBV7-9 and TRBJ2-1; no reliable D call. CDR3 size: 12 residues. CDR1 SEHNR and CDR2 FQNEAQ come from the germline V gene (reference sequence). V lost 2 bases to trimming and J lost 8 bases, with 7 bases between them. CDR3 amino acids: CASSLIRDEQFF. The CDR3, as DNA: TGTGCCAGCAGCTTAATAAGAGATGAGCAGTTCTTC.

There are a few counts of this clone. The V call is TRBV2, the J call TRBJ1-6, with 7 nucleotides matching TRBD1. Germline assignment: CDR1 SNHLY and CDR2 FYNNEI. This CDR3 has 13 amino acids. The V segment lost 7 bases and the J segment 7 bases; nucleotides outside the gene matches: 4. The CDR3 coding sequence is TGTGCCAGCAAGGGGACAGCAAATTCACCCCTCCACTTT. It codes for CASKGTANSPLHF. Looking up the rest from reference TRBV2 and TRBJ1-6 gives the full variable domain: EPEVTQTPSHQVTQMGQEVILRCVPISNHLYFYWYRQILGQKVEFLVSFYNNEISEKSEIFDDQFSVERPDGSNFTLKIRSTKLEDSAMYFCASKGTANSPLHFGNGTRLTVT.

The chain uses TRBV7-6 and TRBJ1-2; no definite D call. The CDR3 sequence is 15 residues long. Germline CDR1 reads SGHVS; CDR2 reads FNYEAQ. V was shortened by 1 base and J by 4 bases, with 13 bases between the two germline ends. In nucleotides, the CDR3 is TGTGCCAGCAGCTTAGGCGGAGGGTCGGCCTATGGCTACACCTTC. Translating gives CASSLGGGSAYGYTF.

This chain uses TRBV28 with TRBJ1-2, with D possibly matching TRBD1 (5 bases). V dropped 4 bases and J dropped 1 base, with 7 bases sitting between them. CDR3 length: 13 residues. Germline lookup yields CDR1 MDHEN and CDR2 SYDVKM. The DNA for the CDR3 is TGTGCCAGCAGTTCCGGGGGTAACTATGGCTACACCTTC. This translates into CASSSGGNYGYTF.

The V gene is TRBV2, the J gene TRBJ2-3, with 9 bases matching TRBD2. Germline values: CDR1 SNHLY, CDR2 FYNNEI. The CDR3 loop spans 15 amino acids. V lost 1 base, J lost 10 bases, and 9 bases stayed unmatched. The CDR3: CASSEGRGGPLAQYF. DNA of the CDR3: TGTGCCAGCAGTGAAGGGCGGGGGGGCCCTTTGGCGCAGTATTTT.

CDR3 sequence: CASSLAGAGRETQYF. As DNA, the CDR3 is TGTGCCAGCAGTTTAGCCGGGGCGGGGAGAGAGACCCAGTACTTC. The rearrangement uses TRBV27 and TRBJ2-5; D possibly corresponds to TRBD2 (6 bases). V dropped 2 bases and J dropped 4 bases, with 14 bases sitting between them. Germline-derived CDR1 and CDR2 are MNHEY and SMNVEV (reference sequence). The CDR3 runs 15 residues.

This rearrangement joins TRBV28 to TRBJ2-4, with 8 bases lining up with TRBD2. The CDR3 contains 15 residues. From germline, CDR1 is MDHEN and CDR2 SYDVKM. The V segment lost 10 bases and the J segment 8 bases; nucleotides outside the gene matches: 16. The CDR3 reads CATSTGGDDADIQYF. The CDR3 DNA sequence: TGTGCCACCAGCACCGGGGGGGACGACGCGGACATTCAGTACTTC.

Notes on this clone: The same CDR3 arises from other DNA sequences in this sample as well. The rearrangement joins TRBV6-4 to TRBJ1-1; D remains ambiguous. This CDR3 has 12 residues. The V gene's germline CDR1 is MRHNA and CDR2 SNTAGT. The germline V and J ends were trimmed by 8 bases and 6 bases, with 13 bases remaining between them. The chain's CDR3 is CASPGNRAEAFF. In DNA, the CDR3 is TGTGCCAGCCCCGGAAACAGAGCTGAAGCTTTCTTT.

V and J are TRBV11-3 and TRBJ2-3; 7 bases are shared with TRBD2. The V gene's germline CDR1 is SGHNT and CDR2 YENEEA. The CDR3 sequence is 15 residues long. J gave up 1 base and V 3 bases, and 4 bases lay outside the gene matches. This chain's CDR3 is CASSFSGWGTDTQYF. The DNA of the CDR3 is TGTGCCAGCAGCTTTAGCGGGTGGGGCACAGATACGCAGTATTTT.

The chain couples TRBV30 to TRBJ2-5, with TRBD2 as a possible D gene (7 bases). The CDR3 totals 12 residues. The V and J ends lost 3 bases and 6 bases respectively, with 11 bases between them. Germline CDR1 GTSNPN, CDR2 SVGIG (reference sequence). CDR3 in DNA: TGTGCCTGGAGCCGGGGGGCCCAGACCCAGTACTTC. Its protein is CAWSRGAQTQYF.

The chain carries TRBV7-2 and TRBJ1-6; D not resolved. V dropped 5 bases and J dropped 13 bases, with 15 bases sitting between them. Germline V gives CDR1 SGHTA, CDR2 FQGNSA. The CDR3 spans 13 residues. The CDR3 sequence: CASSIKFQSPLHF. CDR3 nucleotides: TGTGCCAGCAGCATCAAGTTTCAGTCCCCCCTCCACTTT. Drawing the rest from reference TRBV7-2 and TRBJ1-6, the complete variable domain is GAGVSQSPSNKVTEKGKDVELRCDPISGHTALYWYRQSLGQGLEFLIYFQGNSAPDKSGLPSDRFSAERTGGSVSTLTIQRTQQEDSAVYLCASSIKFQSPLHFGNGTRLTVT.

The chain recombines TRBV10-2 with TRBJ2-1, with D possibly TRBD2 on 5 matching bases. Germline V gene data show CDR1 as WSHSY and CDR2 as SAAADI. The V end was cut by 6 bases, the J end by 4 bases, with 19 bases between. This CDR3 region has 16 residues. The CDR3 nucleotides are TGCGCCAGCAGACCTTTGGGAGCCGCGGAATACAATGAGCAGTTCTTC. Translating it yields CASRPLGAAEYNEQFF.

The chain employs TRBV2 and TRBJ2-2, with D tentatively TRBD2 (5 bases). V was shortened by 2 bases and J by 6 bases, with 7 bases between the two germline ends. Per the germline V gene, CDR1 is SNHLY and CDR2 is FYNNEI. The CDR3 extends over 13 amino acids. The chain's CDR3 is CASSEWGAGELFF. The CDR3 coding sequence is TGTGCCAGCAGTGAATGGGGAGCCGGGGAGCTGTTTTTT. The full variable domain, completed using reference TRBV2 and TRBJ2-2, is EPEVTQTPSHQVTQMGQEVILRCVPISNHLYFYWYRQILGQKVEFLVSFYNNEISEKSEIFDDQFSVERPDGSNFTLKIRSTKLEDSAMYFCASSEWGAGELFFGEGSRLTVL.

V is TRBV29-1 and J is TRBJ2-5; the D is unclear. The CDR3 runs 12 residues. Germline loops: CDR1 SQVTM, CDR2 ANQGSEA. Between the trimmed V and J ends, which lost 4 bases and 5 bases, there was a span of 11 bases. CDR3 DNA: TGCAGCGTTGGAGGCGAGTGGGAGACCCAGTACTTC. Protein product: CSVGGEWETQYF.

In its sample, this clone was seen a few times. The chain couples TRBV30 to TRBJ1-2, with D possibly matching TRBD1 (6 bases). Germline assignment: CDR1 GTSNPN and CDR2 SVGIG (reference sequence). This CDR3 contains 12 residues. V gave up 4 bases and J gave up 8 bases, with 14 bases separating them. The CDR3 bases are TGTGCCTGGACAGGGGTCCGGTGGGGCTACACCTTC. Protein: CAWTGVRWGYTF.

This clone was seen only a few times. The CDR3 region is CASTRGVNTEAFF. The CDR3 DNA sequence: TGTGCCAGCACCCGGGGGGTGAACACTGAAGCTTTCTTT. The chain carries TRBV6-5 and TRBJ1-1, with D possibly being TRBD1 (5 bases). Germline V CDR1 and CDR2: MNHEY, SVGAGI. The CDR3 contains 13 residues. Trimming took off 7 bases at V and 0 bases at J, with 9 bases between the two ends.

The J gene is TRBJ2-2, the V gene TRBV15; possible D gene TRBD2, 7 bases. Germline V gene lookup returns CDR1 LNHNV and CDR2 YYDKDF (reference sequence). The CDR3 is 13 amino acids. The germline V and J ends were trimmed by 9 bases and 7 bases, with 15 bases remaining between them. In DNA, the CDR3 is TGTGCCACGTCGGGGGGCGGCATCGGGGAGCTGTTTTTT. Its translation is CATSGGGIGELFF.